One and the same sample provided the 8 T cell receptor beta chains below, sequenced in a study of T-cell memory formation after mild COVID-19. One entry per CDR3 protein results from TCRdb running MiXCR on the 5' RACE reads. This table has 260,000 or so distinct CDR3 sequences, over 15% appearing once. The sequenced sample was PBMCs or a T cell subset sorted from them (not recorded which). The receptor source for this set is a man in his late teens or twenties who had mild COVID-19 (a few samples of this study predate the infection). Cell type and time point are not known.

This clonotype occurred a few times. V is TRBV5-4 and J is TRBJ1-2; D not resolved. This CDR3 contains 14 residues. Germline CDR1 is SGHNT and CDR2 is YYREEE (reference sequence). V was cut by 3 bases and J by 0 bases, with 9 bases left in between. CDR3 nucleotides: TGTGCCAGCAGCTCGATCGAGGCTAACTATGGCTACACCTTC. This gives the protein CASSSIEANYGYTF.

The chain joins TRBV7-8 to TRBJ2-3; D might be TRBD1 (6 bases). The CDR3 loop spans 12 amino acids. The V end was cut by 10 bases, the J end by 0 bases, with 8 bases between. Germline-derived CDR1 and CDR2 are SGHVS and FQNEAQ. The CDR3: CATTGSTDTQYF. The CDR3 nucleotides are TGTGCCACCACAGGGAGCACAGATACGCAGTATTTT.

The gene calls are TRBV9 and TRBJ2-1, with D possibly matching TRBD2 (5 bases). The CDR3 runs to 13 residues. The V end was cut by 1 base, the J end by 9 bases, with 11 bases between. From germline, CDR1 is SGDLS and CDR2 YYNGEE. CDR3 coding DNA: TGTGCCAGCAGCGTAAGGAGGCAAGGTGAGCAGTTCTTC. Translation gives CASSVRRQGEQFF.

This clonotype appeared a few times. The chain couples TRBV12-3 or TRBV12-4 to TRBJ1-4, with a tentative D call TRBD1 (5 bases). The CDR3 totals 14 residues. The V end was cut by 7 bases, the J end by 5 bases, with 14 bases between. Here the CDR3 DNA reads TGTGCCAGCACCCTGACAGAAGCCAATGAAAAACTGTTTTTT. It yields the protein CASTLTEANEKLFF.

This clonotype came up a few times. This chain uses TRBV10-2 with TRBJ1-1; 9 bases are shared with TRBD1. J gave up 1 base and V 6 bases, and 6 bases lay outside the gene matches. Germline values: CDR1 WSHSY, CDR2 SAAADI. The CDR3 runs to 15 residues. For the CDR3, the DNA is TGCGCCAGCAGGGACCCGGGACAGGGGAACACTGAAGCTTTCTTT. This encodes CASRDPGQGNTEAFF.

This chain connects TRBV4-3 to TRBJ1-1, with D hard to call. CDR3 length: 14 residues. Between the trimmed V and J ends, which lost 2 bases and 5 bases, there was a span of 12 bases. Germline CDR1 and CDR2: LGHNA and YSLEER. CDR3 protein: CASSQQLVGTEAFF. The CDR3, as DNA: TGCGCCAGCAGCCAACAGTTGGTGGGGACTGAAGCTTTCTTT.

The chain couples TRBV9 to TRBJ1-2; 7 bases are a match to TRBD1. CDR3 length equals 14 residues. Germline assignment: CDR1 SGDLS and CDR2 YYNGEE. V trimming: 4 bases; J trimming: 6 bases; junction bases outside the gene matches: 9. This chain's CDR3 is CASSTRTGWDGYTF. In DNA form, the CDR3 reads TGTGCCAGCAGCACCCGGACAGGATGGGATGGCTACACCTTC.

The rearrangement uses TRBV12-3 or TRBV12-4 and TRBJ2-2; D perhaps matches TRBD2 (6 bases). V lost 8 bases and J lost 0, with 16 bases in between. The CDR3 contains 16 residues. CDR3 in amino acids: CASRRGRLANTGELFF. The CDR3 nucleotides read TGTGCCAGCCGAAGGGGAAGACTAGCGAACACCGGGGAGCTGTTTTTT.